Following are 19 T cell receptor beta chains from one sample sequenced in a study of response to subunit inactivated influenza vaccine. TCRdb itself ran the RT-PCR reads through MiXCR, one entry per CDR3 protein. Among about 520,000 distinct CDR3 sequences listed, more than 7% were seen once. Sequencing was performed on PBMCs from blood, taken 23 months after vaccination. The receptors were sampled from a man between 50 and 75 years old who received an inactivated influenza vaccine.

This clonotype was found many times. The gene calls are TRBV10-3 and TRBJ2-5; D not certain. CDR3 length: 14 amino acids. CDR1 is ENHRY, CDR2 SYGVKD, per germline. V lost 2 bases to trimming and J lost 5 bases, with 12 bases between them. CDR3 DNA sequence: TGTGCCATCAGTGAGAGAAGCACCGGGGAGACCCAGTACTTC. It translates to CAISERSTGETQYF.

This clonotype was seen more than once but under ten times. The gene calls are TRBV7-2 and TRBJ2-7; unclear D gene. Germline lookup yields CDR1 SGHTA and CDR2 FQGNSA. There are 15 residues in the CDR3. V was shortened by 1 base and J by 3 bases, with 13 bases between the two germline ends. As DNA, the CDR3 is TGTGCCAGCAGCTTAGTAGACCAGGAAATCTACGAGCAGTACTTC. It is translated as CASSLVDQEIYEQYF. Full variable domain (remainder filled in from reference TRBV7-2 and TRBJ2-7): GAGVSQSPSNKVTEKGKDVELRCDPISGHTALYWYRQSLGQGLEFLIYFQGNSAPDKSGLPSDRFSAERTGGSVSTLTIQRTQQEDSAVYLCASSLVDQEIYEQYFGPGTRLTVT.

This clonotype has just a few counts. V and J are TRBV5-8 and TRBJ2-6; unclear D gene. CDR1 and CDR2 (germline): SGHTS, YDEGEE. Trimming stripped 6 bases from V and 6 bases from J, with 10 bases between. The CDR3 sequence is 13 residues long. CDR3 sequence reads: CASTPLAANVLTF. The CDR3 region has the DNA TGTGCCAGCACCCCCCTTGCGGCCAACGTCCTGACTTTC.

In the case of this clonotype: A read error may produce the germline difference seen at one junction end. The chain is built from TRBV2 and TRBJ2-2, with TRBD2 as a possible D gene (5 bases). The CDR3 has 15 residues. Germline CDR1 is SNHLY and CDR2 is FYNNEI. The chain's CDR3 is CASRQIPGNTRELFF. The CDR3, as DNA: TGTGCCAGCAGGCAGATTCCGGGAAACACCAGGGAGCTGTTTTTT.

This clonotype was seen a few times. V and J are TRBV7-2 and TRBJ2-1, with unresolved D. Deletions cut 1 base from V and 9 bases from J, with 10 bases between. Germline V gives CDR1 SGHTA, CDR2 FQGNSA. The CDR3 is made up of 13 amino acids. The CDR3 protein is CASSLDWMGEQFF. In DNA form, the CDR3 reads TGTGCCAGCAGCTTAGACTGGATGGGTGAGCAGTTCTTC.

This chain connects TRBV6-2 or TRBV6-3 to TRBJ2-1; D might be TRBD2 (5 bases). Germline V gene data show CDR1 as MNHEY and CDR2 as SVGEGT. Trimming removed 6 bases from V and 10 bases from J, with 10 bases in between. The CDR3 is 11 residues long. The CDR3 sequence: CASSGNWEQFF. The CDR3 DNA follows: TGTGCCAGCAGCGGGAATTGGGAGCAGTTCTTC.

This clonotype was counted only a few times. The V gene is TRBV28, the J gene TRBJ2-1; a possible D gene is TRBD2 (5 bases). CDR1 and CDR2 from the germline V gene are MDHEN and SYDVKM. Trimming cost V 6 bases and J 7 bases, with 16 bases left between them. The CDR3 runs 14 residues. The CDR3: CASRPGTLGNEQFF. The CDR3, as DNA: TGTGCCAGCAGACCGGGAACCTTAGGAAATGAGCAGTTCTTC.

This clonotype was seen only a few times. V usage is TRBV20-1 and J usage is TRBJ2-7; TRBD2 aligns across 8 bases. The germline gives CDR1 DFQATT, CDR2 SNEGSKA (reference sequence). J lost 3 bases, V lost 0 bases, and 7 bases had no gene match. The CDR3 contains 15 residues. CDR3 in DNA: TGCAGTGCTAGAGATCAGGCCGGGAGGGACTACGAGCAGTACTTC. Amino acid sequence: CSARDQAGRDYEQYF.

This clonotype was recorded many times. The J gene is TRBJ2-3, the V gene TRBV11-2, with D perhaps TRBD2 (5 bases). Trimming left V 0 bases short and J 6 bases short, with 16 bases between. Germline CDR1 is SGHAT and CDR2 is FQNNGV. The CDR3 loop spans 16 amino acids. DNA for the CDR3: TGTGCCAGCAGCTTAGATTTCGGTTACCGCGGGGATACGCAGTATTTT. This translates into CASSLDFGYRGDTQYF. The variable domain in full, completed from reference TRBV11-2 and TRBJ2-3, reads EAGVAQSPRYKIIEKRQSVAFWCNPISGHATLYWYQQILGQGPKLLIQFQNNGVVDDSQLPKDRFSAERLKGVDSTLKIQPAKLEDSAVYLCASSLDFGYRGDTQYFGPGTRLTVL.

Worth noting for this clonotype: A much larger clonotype is one base distant, so this may be a read error. This chain links TRBV7-9 with TRBJ1-5; D is possibly TRBD1 (6 bases). The CDR3 runs to 14 residues. V lost 7 bases, J lost 9 bases, and 19 bases lay in between. Germline CDR1 is SEHNR and CDR2 is FQNEAQ (reference sequence). The CDR3 reads CASIRGHRRSPQHF. DNA of the CDR3: TGTGCCAGCATCCGGGGACATCGGCGATCGCCCCAGCATTTT.

The chain is built from TRBV7-8 and TRBJ1-5; D uncertain. Trimming left V 7 bases short and J 7 bases short, with 17 bases between. The CDR3 is made up of 14 amino acids. Germline V gene lookup returns CDR1 SGHVS and CDR2 FQNEAQ. The CDR3 DNA reads as TGTGCCAGCAACCAGAAGGTGGGAGGGCAGCCCCAGCATTTT. It encodes CASNQKVGGQPQHF.

This clonotype has more than one count but fewer than ten. The chain carries TRBV7-2 and TRBJ2-3; D unclear. The germline V and J ends were trimmed by 3 bases and 2 bases, with 3 bases remaining between them. Germline loops: CDR1 SGHTA, CDR2 FQGNSA. The CDR3 covers 12 residues. The CDR3 is CASSFFTDTQYF. The DNA of the CDR3 is TGTGCCAGCAGCTTCTTCACAGATACGCAGTATTTT.

This clonotype was seen ten or more times. This chain joins TRBV5-5 and TRBJ1-2, with 7 bases that match TRBD1. There are 16 residues in the CDR3. Per germline, CDR1 SGHKS and CDR2 YYEKEE (reference sequence). J gave up 0 bases and V 5 bases, and 10 bases lay outside the gene matches. This chain's CDR3 is CASRRQGSATNYGYTF. CDR3 coding DNA: TGTGCCAGCAGGCGACAGGGAAGTGCCACTAACTATGGCTACACCTTC.

This clonotype came up a few times. V gene TRBV5-4 combines with J gene TRBJ2-7; D gene uncertain. Germline V gene lookup returns CDR1 SGHNT and CDR2 YYREEE (reference sequence). The V end lost 0 bases, the J end lost 3 bases, and 10 bases lay between the germline ends. This CDR3 contains 14 residues. The CDR3 nucleotides are TGTGCCAGCAGCTTGGGAGTCGGCAGCTACGAGCAGTACTTC. Translated, it gives CASSLGVGSYEQYF.

At least ten counts were recorded for this clonotype. The DNA for the CDR3 is TGTGCCAGTACCCTAGGGCAGGGGACTAGCGGGGTCTACAATGAGCAGTTCTTC. Encoded protein: CASTLGQGTSGVYNEQFF. The gene calls are TRBV6-5 and TRBJ2-1; 13 positions agree with TRBD2. The CDR3 loop spans 18 amino acids. V gave up 9 bases and J gave up 3 bases; unmatched junction bases: 14. Germline V gene sequence: CDR1 MNHEY, CDR2 SVGAGI.

This clonotype was observed many times. The chain links TRBV29-1 to TRBJ1-6; D may be TRBD1 (5 bases). Trimming pared 7 bases from V and 3 bases from J, leaving 16 bases between. The germline V gene encodes CDR1 SQVTM and CDR2 ANQGSEA. CDR3 length equals 15 residues. The CDR3 loop reads CSARPGTDYNSPLHF. The CDR3 bases are TGCAGCGCACGCCCCGGGACGGACTATAATTCACCCCTCCACTTT.

The chain combines TRBV28 with TRBJ1-5, with 7 bases lining up with TRBD1. Trimming took 4 bases from V and 6 from J; bases not matched to a gene: 3. The CDR3 runs to 13 residues. Germline V gene data show CDR1 as MDHEN and CDR2 as SYDVKM. CDR3 amino acids: CASSYRGAQPQHF. CDR3 DNA: TGTGCCAGCAGTTACAGGGGCGCTCAGCCCCAGCATTTT.

This sequence joins TRBV7-9 and TRBJ2-7; D may correspond to TRBD1 or TRBD2 (6 bases each). There are 13 residues in the CDR3. Germline lookup yields CDR1 SEHNR and CDR2 FQNEAQ (reference sequence). Trimming cost V 1 base and J 6 bases, with 10 bases left between them. DNA for the CDR3: TGTGCCAGCAGCTTAGGCAGGGGAGGCGAGCAGTACTTC. As protein: CASSLGRGGEQYF.

The rearrangement joins TRBV5-1 to TRBJ1-1; TRBD1 might be the D (5 bases). This CDR3 spans 15 amino acids. Germline CDR1 is SGHRS and CDR2 is YFSETQ. Trimming stripped 4 bases from V and 5 bases from J, with 18 bases between. CDR3 sequence: CASSPTGEVGTEAFF. CDR3 bases: TGCGCCAGCAGCCCCACGGGGGAGGTCGGTACTGAAGCTTTCTTT.